This TCR beta chain emerged from a study of cytomegalovirus exposure and HLA in healthy donors. In germline, CDR1 is SGHKS, CDR2 YYEKEE (reference sequence). Between the trimmed V and J ends, which lost 3 bases and 1 base, there was a span of 13 bases. CDR3 size: 16 residues. Points on this clone: Its antigen is as yet unknown.

PCR employed 60 Vbeta and 13 Jbeta primers. Sequencing used immunoSEQ multiplex PCR; TCRdb keeps in-frame clones, though not all of them. The table includes about 120,000 clones, 81% detected once. Study-level findings and limits: The authors later linked a missense DCLRE1C variant to TCR beta V- and J-gene trimming.

This chain joins TRBV5-5 and TRBJ2-2; the D gene is possibly TRBD2 (6 bases). The clonotype originates from a man younger than 35 in good health and CMV-seropositive. The sequenced material came from PBMCs. Written as DNA, the CDR3 is TGTGCCAGCAGCTCCGGAGGAGGGTGGAACACCGGGGAGCTGTTTTTT. This codes for CASSSGGGWNTGELFF.